This T cell receptor (beta chain) was captured in a study of blood T cell repertoires in COVID-19. In the study overall: The origin of the acute and convalescent COVID-19 samples was the United States, Italy and Spain.

TCRdb keeps only in-frame clones here, not all; method: immunoSEQ multiplex PCR. The table includes about 190,000 clones, roughly 85% detected once. Input material: peripheral blood. This TCR derives from a man in his 60s with active or convalescent COVID-19.

In nucleotides, the CDR3 is TGTGCCAGTCAGGCGGGGGCGGGCACCGGGGAGCTGTTTTTT. Translating it yields CASQAGAGTGELFF. This sequence joins TRBV27 and TRBJ2-2, with D tentatively TRBD2 (7 bases). The CDR3 sequence is 14 residues long. Germline CDR1 is MNHEY and CDR2 is SMNVEV (reference sequence). V dropped 9 bases and J dropped 4 bases, with 15 bases sitting between them.